This entry lists 15 T cell receptor beta chains sequenced from one sample in a study of CD8 T cells in Susac syndrome (dated by TCRdb to between 2018 and 2021). Library method: the immunoSEQ multiplex PCR assay. RNA was extracted using the RNeasy kit, and roughly 0.5 to 1 ug of the RNA was reverse transcribed with random hexamers. The raw public reads went through TCRdb reprocessing: fastp at Q25, MiXCR clone calling, in-frame beta chains kept. Records with the same CDR3 protein are collapsed into one entry carrying the most frequent genes and DNA. In this sample the table shows over 140,000 distinct CDR3 sequences, approximately 95% of which occur a single time. The top ten hold about 0.14% of the sample. The material sequenced was CD4+ T cells from PBMCs. The receptors originated from a human donor with Susac syndrome.

The gene calls are TRBV20-1 and TRBJ2-6; TRBD1 agrees at 7 bases. The CDR3 totals 18 residues. The ends lost 0 bases at V and 1 base at J; junction bases unmatched: 9. Germline CDR1 reads DFQATT; CDR2 reads SNEGSKA (reference sequence). This chain's CDR3 is CSARDTPDRLSGANVLTF. The DNA of the CDR3 is TGCAGTGCTAGAGATACCCCGGACAGGTTGTCTGGGGCCAACGTCCTGACTTTC.

This sequence joins TRBV4-2 and TRBJ2-3, with D unclear. Germline CDR1 LGHNA, CDR2 YNFKEQ. Trimming shortened V by 1 base and J by 5 bases, and 19 bases separated the two germline ends. The CDR3 sequence is 17 residues long. CDR3 protein: CASSQGTLEGWVDTQYF. In nucleotides, the CDR3 is TGTGCCAGCAGCCAAGGGACCCTAGAAGGGTGGGTAGATACGCAGTATTTT.

This sequence joins TRBV20-1 and TRBJ2-5, with 12 bases aligning to TRBD2. This CDR3 is built from 15 residues. Germline V gene data show CDR1 as DFQATT and CDR2 as SNEGSKA (reference sequence). Unmatched junction bases numbered 3, after V lost 2 bases and J lost 2 bases. For the CDR3, the DNA is TGCAGTGCTAGACTAGCGGGGGGGAAGCAAGAGACCCAGTACTTC. It yields the protein CSARLAGGKQETQYF.

The genes are TRBV12-3 or TRBV12-4 and TRBJ1-1; the D gene is possibly TRBD1 (5 bases). V lost 7 bases and J lost 0, with 9 bases in between. CDR3 length: 13 residues. The CDR3 nucleotides read TGTGCCAGCACTAAAGGGGTGAACACTGAAGCTTTCTTT. It yields the protein CASTKGVNTEAFF.

The chain couples TRBV14 to TRBJ1-6; D unresolved. V was cut by 0 bases and J by 14 bases, with 11 bases left in between. The V gene's germline CDR1 is SGHDN and CDR2 FVKESK. The CDR3 runs 13 residues. DNA for the CDR3: TGTGCCAGCAGCCAAGAACTAGAGTATGCCCTCCACTTT. Amino acid sequence: CASSQELEYALHF.

In this sample, this clonotype turned up a few times. The J gene is TRBJ2-7, the V gene TRBV28; 9 positions match TRBD1. The ends lost 5 bases at V and 1 base at J; junction bases unmatched: 6. The CDR3 is made up of 15 amino acids. CDR1 is MDHEN and CDR2 is SYDVKM in the germline V gene. Written as DNA, the CDR3 is TGTGCCAGCAGTCCGACCGGGACAGGGTCCTACGAGCAGTACTTC. Protein sequence: CASSPTGTGSYEQYF. Full variable domain (missing parts from reference TRBV28 and TRBJ2-7): DVKVTQSSRYLVKRTGEKVFLECVQDMDHENMFWYRQDPGLGLRLIYFSYDVKMKEKGDIPEGYSVSREKKERFSLILESASTNQTSMYLCASSPTGTGSYEQYFGPGTRLTVT.

The chain links TRBV25-1 to TRBJ2-3; D uncertain. Germline loops: CDR1 MGHDK, CDR2 SYGVNS. Between the trimmed V and J ends, which lost 6 bases and 0 bases, there was a span of 7 bases. The CDR3 runs to 13 residues. The CDR3 reads CASSRWSTDTQYF. In nucleotides, the CDR3 is TGTGCCAGCAGCAGATGGAGCACAGATACGCAGTATTTT.

The rearrangement joins TRBV23-1 to TRBJ1-5; a possible D gene is TRBD1 (6 bases). TRBV23-1 is filed as an ORF, its function uncertain. This CDR3 is 16 amino acids long. Between the trimmed V and J ends, which lost 0 bases and 7 bases, there was a span of 16 bases. This CDR3 is CASSQSSIRGSQPQHF. In DNA form, the CDR3 reads TGCGCCAGCAGTCAATCAAGCATAAGGGGGTCCCAGCCCCAGCATTTT.

The chain has TRBV20-1 and TRBJ1-2; possible D gene TRBD1, 5 bases. The CDR3 covers 14 residues. Trimming removed 8 bases at V and 3 bases at J, with 19 bases between. Germline CDR1 is DFQATT and CDR2 is SNEGSKA (reference sequence). The CDR3 sequence is CSSLQGALDYGYTF. CDR3 nucleotides: TGCAGTTCCCTTCAGGGAGCCTTGGACTATGGCTACACCTTC.

The gene calls are TRBV28 and TRBJ2-7; 14 bases map to TRBD2. Germline V lookup: CDR1 MDHEN, CDR2 SYDVKM. With 3 bases clipped from V and 9 bases from J, the junction kept 4 bases outside the gene matches. The length of the CDR3 is 14 residues. The CDR3 coding sequence is TGTGCCAGCAGTTTGACTAGCGGGAGGGAATCGCAGTACTTC. Its protein product is CASSLTSGRESQYF.

The rearrangement joins TRBV6-5 to TRBJ1-3, with no clear D. The V gene's germline CDR1 is MNHEY and CDR2 SVGAGI. The CDR3 runs to 15 residues. Trimming removed 2 bases from V and 4 bases from J, with 12 bases in between. The CDR3 reads CASSYRRATGNTIYF. CDR3 nucleotides: TGTGCCAGCAGTTACCGCCGGGCAACCGGAAACACCATATATTTT.

The V and J genes are TRBV28 and TRBJ2-1; TRBD1 or TRBD2 may be the D gene (5 bases each). V was pared by 4 bases and J by 4 bases, with 14 bases between. CDR3 length: 15 amino acids. CDR1 and CDR2 from the germline V gene are MDHEN and SYDVKM. In DNA, the CDR3 is TGTGCCAGCAGTTGGGGGAGTCTTAAGTACAATGAGCAGTTCTTC. Its protein product is CASSWGSLKYNEQFF.

The rearrangement joins TRBV30 to TRBJ2-1; TRBD2 matches at 10 bases. The V gene's germline CDR1 is GTSNPN and CDR2 SVGIG (reference sequence). CDR3 length: 14 amino acids. Losses at the gene ends were 0 bases for V and 5 bases for J; bases not matched to a gene: 1. CDR3 nucleotide sequence: TGTGCCTGGAGTGTAGCGGGAGGGCACAATGAGCAGTTCTTC. Protein product: CAWSVAGGHNEQFF.

The V and J genes are TRBV28 and TRBJ1-6; tentatively, D is TRBD1 (5 bases). Germline CDR1 reads MDHEN; CDR2 reads SYDVKM. V lost 7 bases and J 10 bases, leaving 14 bases between the germline ends. The length of the CDR3 is 13 residues. CDR3 sequence: CASISLRDSPLHF. CDR3 DNA: TGTGCCAGCATATCCCTTAGGGACTCACCCCTCCACTTT.

The chain recombines TRBV15 with TRBJ2-2; no definite D call. The CDR3 length is 16 residues. V lost 0 bases and J 3 bases, leaving 11 bases between the germline ends. CDR1 LNHNV and CDR2 YYDKDF come from the germline V gene (reference sequence). CDR3 region: CATSRDRARYTGELFF. In DNA form, the CDR3 reads TGTGCCACCAGCAGAGATAGGGCTCGATACACCGGGGAGCTGTTTTTT.